This T cell receptor (beta chain) came from a study of T cells in Graves' hyperthyroidism and ophthalmopathy. RNA transcripts were the template for amplifying TCR beta CDR3 regions. HTBI primers were the set used in a first-round RT-PCR of the TCR CDR3. TCRdb called the multiplex PCR reads again in MiXCR, with one record for every CDR3 protein. The sample lists some 570,000 distinct CDR3 sequences, roughly 18% occurring once. This clonotype appeared many times. Its antigen remains unknown. The V and J ends lost 5 bases and 3 bases respectively, with 13 bases between them. Per germline, CDR1 GTSNPN and CDR2 SVGIG (reference sequence). CDR3 size: 13 residues. Findings and limits, study-wide: Most thyroid clonotypes that were expanded above 0.001 also turned up in blood.

The receptor's source is a woman under 30 with Graves' ophthalmopathy. Sequencing input: blood. This rearrangement joins TRBV30 to TRBJ1-1, with D unclear. In DNA, the CDR3 is TGTGCCTGGGTGGGGAGAATGGACACTGAAGCTTTCTTT. Its protein product is CAWVGRMDTEAFF.